This entry lists 23 T cell receptor beta chains sequenced from one sample in a study of neurological immune-mediated disorders. One entry per CDR3 protein results from TCRdb running MiXCR on the 5' RACE reads. The sample consists of 130,000 or so distinct CDR3 sequences, about 3.2% of them appearing once. The sequenced sample consisted of PBMCs. The receptors stem from a woman in her twenties or thirties with multiple sclerosis.

This clonotype was counted only a few times. CDR3 bases: TGTGCCAGCACGGACCCACAGGGCCTGTACTTC. Translated: CASTDPQGLYF. The V and J genes are TRBV7-9 and TRBJ2-7, with D perhaps TRBD1 (6 bases). Germline CDR1 SEHNR, CDR2 FQNEAQ (reference sequence). V was shortened by 7 bases and J by 12 bases, with 16 bases between the two germline ends. The CDR3 length is 11 residues.

This clonotype was detected ten times or more. V is TRBV5-1 and J is TRBJ2-7; TRBD1 matches at 8 bases. The CDR3 has 14 amino acids. With V trimmed by 0 bases and J by 6 bases, 5 bases remained unmatched. Germline values: CDR1 SGHRS, CDR2 YFSETQ. The CDR3 is CASSLVARGPEQYF. CDR3 nucleotides: TGCGCCAGCAGCTTGGTGGCCAGGGGGCCCGAGCAGTACTTC. Based on the CDR3 plus reference TRBV5-1 and TRBJ2-7, the full variable domain is KAGVTQTPRYLIKTRGQQVTLSCSPISGHRSVSWYQQTPGQGLQFLFEYFSETQRNKGNFPGRFSGRQFSNSRSEMNVSTLELGDSALYLCASSLVARGPEQYFGPGTRLTVT.

This clonotype was detected many times. This sequence joins TRBV12-3 or TRBV12-4 and TRBJ2-7, with D possibly TRBD2 on 5 matching bases. Between the trimmed V and J ends, which lost 2 bases and 5 bases, there was a span of 7 bases. The CDR3 is 12 residues long. The CDR3 spells CASSLRDDEQYF. The CDR3 coding sequence is TGTGCCAGCAGTTTACGGGATGACGAGCAGTACTTC.

This clonotype appeared many times. V is TRBV12-3 or TRBV12-4 and J is TRBJ2-6; D call uncertain. CDR3 length: 15 residues. V lost 3 bases, J lost 1 base, and 7 bases lay in between. As DNA, the CDR3 is TGTGCCAGCAGTTTGGTTCCGTCTGGGGCCAACGTCCTGACTTTC. This encodes CASSLVPSGANVLTF.

This clonotype has a handful of counts. This chain joins TRBV20-1 and TRBJ2-7; 9 nucleotides agree with TRBD2. The V gene's germline CDR1 is DFQATT and CDR2 SNEGSKA (reference sequence). V gave up 0 bases and J gave up 0 bases; unmatched junction bases: 9. The CDR3 length is 17 residues. CDR3: CSARDLLAGVSSYEQYF. Written as DNA, the CDR3 is TGCAGTGCTAGAGACCTTTTAGCGGGAGTTAGCTCCTACGAGCAGTACTTC.

The rearrangement joins TRBV7-2 to TRBJ2-7; TRBD1 agrees at 9 bases. Trimming cost V 5 bases and J 7 bases; bases outside gene matches: 15. The CDR3 contains 16 residues. Germline V gene sequence: CDR1 SGHTA, CDR2 FQGNSA. As DNA, the CDR3 is TGTGCCAGCAGCCATCCAAAGACAGGGGGTACATTAGAGCAGTACTTC. It encodes CASSHPKTGGTLEQYF. Together with reference TRBV7-2 and TRBJ2-7, the CDR3 gives the full variable domain: GAGVSQSPSNKVTEKGKDVELRCDPISGHTALYWYRQSLGQGLEFLIYFQGNSAPDKSGLPSDRFSAERTGGSVSTLTIQRTQQEDSAVYLCASSHPKTGGTLEQYFGPGTRLTVT.

Many counts were recorded for this clonotype. V usage is TRBV20-1 and J usage is TRBJ2-7; the D gene could be TRBD1 or TRBD2 (5 bases each). Germline CDR1 and CDR2: DFQATT and SNEGSKA (reference sequence). This CDR3 contains 15 residues. V lost 1 base and J 2 bases, leaving 15 bases between the germline ends. The CDR3 region is CSARALGGPTYEQYF. In DNA, the CDR3 is TGCAGTGCTAGAGCACTTGGGGGACCGACCTACGAGCAGTACTTC.

This clonotype was seen many times. The gene calls are TRBV27 and TRBJ2-7, with D maybe TRBD2 (5 bases). Looked up from germline, CDR1 is MNHEY and CDR2 is SMNVEV (reference sequence). The V end was cut by 4 bases, the J end by 0 bases, with 7 bases between. This CDR3 contains 13 residues. This CDR3 reads CASSSGSSYEQYF. DNA of the CDR3: TGTGCCAGCAGTTCGGGGAGCTCCTACGAGCAGTACTTC.

This clonotype was counted at least ten times. J is TRBJ2-7 and V is TRBV20-1; D is tentatively TRBD1 or TRBD2 (6 bases each). CDR1 is DFQATT, CDR2 SNEGSKA, per germline (reference sequence). Between the trimmed V and J ends, which lost 0 bases and 3 bases, there was a span of 12 bases. The CDR3 consists of 14 residues. The CDR3 reads CSAREGGSGYEQYF. The DNA for the CDR3 is TGCAGTGCTAGAGAAGGGGGTAGCGGCTACGAGCAGTACTTC.

This clonotype came up many times. The CDR3 region is CASSLVLAGESTDTQYF. In DNA, the CDR3 is TGTGCCAGCAGCTTAGTGCTGGCGGGAGAGTCCACAGATACGCAGTATTTT. V is TRBV7-8 and J is TRBJ2-3, with 7 bases matching TRBD2. Germline CDR1 and CDR2: SGHVS and FQNEAQ. Trimming cost V 1 base and J 2 bases; bases outside gene matches: 9. The CDR3 covers 17 residues.

This clonotype occurred many times. V usage is TRBV7-9 and J usage is TRBJ1-1; D is unresolved. Trimming removed 5 bases at V and 6 bases at J, with 10 bases between. This CDR3 spans 12 amino acids. Germline CDR1 SEHNR, CDR2 FQNEAQ (reference sequence). For the CDR3, the DNA is TGTGCCAGCAGCGGTTTGAGGGCTGAAGCTTTCTTT. Translation gives CASSGLRAEAFF.

This clonotype was counted ten times or more. The chain links TRBV7-9 to TRBJ2-3; D perhaps matches TRBD2 (5 bases). Germline V gene sequence: CDR1 SEHNR, CDR2 FQNEAQ (reference sequence). The CDR3 spans 15 residues. Trimming removed 4 bases at V and 1 base at J, with 12 bases between. CDR3 nucleotides: TGTGCCAGCAGCTCCCGGGATGAGGGCACAGATACGCAGTATTTT. This codes for CASSSRDEGTDTQYF.

Many counts were recorded for this clonotype. The chain carries TRBV11-3 and TRBJ1-1; D remains ambiguous. There are 13 residues in the CDR3. V lost 0 bases and J lost 6, with 8 bases in between. CDR1 is SGHNT, CDR2 YENEEA, per germline. CDR3 nucleotides: TGTGCCAGCAGCTTAGACGACCGGTCTGAAGCTTTCTTT. It yields the protein CASSLDDRSEAFF.

This clonotype was counted many times. This chain connects TRBV7-7 to TRBJ2-5, with 14 bases identical to TRBD2. This CDR3 has 16 residues. Germline values: CDR1 SSHAT, CDR2 FNYEAQ (reference sequence). Trimming at V came to 4 bases and at J to 1 base, leaving 2 bases not matched to a gene. The CDR3 spells CASSWGTSGGQETQYF. In DNA, the CDR3 is TGTGCCAGCAGCTGGGGGACTAGCGGGGGCCAAGAGACCCAGTACTTC.

The chain couples TRBV5-1 to TRBJ2-7, with 8 bases that match TRBD1. Germline trimming cut 4 bases from V and 4 bases from J; bases unmatched to any gene: 10. The CDR3 is 15 amino acids. Per the germline V gene, CDR1 is SGHRS and CDR2 is YFSETQ. The CDR3 sequence is CASSPDRVEAYEQYF. The CDR3 DNA follows: TGCGCCAGCAGCCCGGACAGGGTGGAGGCTTACGAGCAGTACTTC.

This clonotype was recorded a few times. This CDR3 is CASSQGGTSGEQFF. Here the CDR3 DNA reads TGTGCCAGCAGCCAAGGTGGGACTAGCGGTGAGCAGTTCTTC. The V and J genes are TRBV4-2 and TRBJ2-1; TRBD2 matches at 11 bases. Germline trimming cut 1 base from V and 9 bases from J; bases unmatched to any gene: 2. The CDR3 loop spans 14 amino acids. CDR1 LGHNA and CDR2 YNFKEQ come from the germline V gene.

Ten or more counts support this clonotype. The chain uses TRBV20-1 and TRBJ2-7; D is perhaps TRBD2 (6 bases). Germline CDR1 and CDR2: DFQATT and SNEGSKA (reference sequence). This CDR3 is 14 amino acids long. V lost 5 bases and J 5 bases, leaving 19 bases between the germline ends. The CDR3: CSAGSGVGFHEQYF. CDR3 in DNA: TGCAGTGCTGGATCGGGAGTAGGGTTCCACGAGCAGTACTTC.

Details on this clonotype: Being one base from a much bigger clone, this may be a read error. This rearrangement joins TRBV20-1 to TRBJ1-5; D gene uncertain. The CDR3 covers 16 residues. Looked up from germline, CDR1 is DFQATT and CDR2 is SNEGSKA (reference sequence). The CDR3: CSARDLRTAGDQPQNF. In nucleotides, the CDR3 is TGCAGTGCTAGGGACCTTAGGACGGCTGGGGATCAGCCCCAGAATTTT.

Many counts were recorded for this clonotype. The chain carries TRBV5-1 and TRBJ2-1, with 12 bases matching TRBD2. The CDR3 loop spans 16 amino acids. The germline CDR1 and CDR2 sequences are SGHRS and YFSETQ. J lost 4 bases, V lost 3 bases, and 5 bases had no gene match. In DNA, the CDR3 is TGCGCCAGCAGCTCCGAGGGACTAGCGGGTTACAATGAGCAGTTCTTC. This gives the protein CASSSEGLAGYNEQFF.

This clonotype occurred many times. The CDR3 DNA reads as TGTGCCAGCAGCTTACCGGATTCAGCTAATGAAAAACTGTTTTTT. This translates into CASSLPDSANEKLFF. The chain couples TRBV7-9 to TRBJ1-4, with no clear D. Germline lookup yields CDR1 SEHNR and CDR2 FQNEAQ (reference sequence). This CDR3 is 15 amino acids long. V lost 2 bases, J lost 3 bases, and 10 bases lay in between.

This sequence joins TRBV20-1 and TRBJ2-7; 8 nucleotides line up with TRBD1. CDR1 is DFQATT, CDR2 SNEGSKA, per germline (reference sequence). The V segment lost 4 bases and the J segment 7 bases; nucleotides outside the gene matches: 12. The CDR3 spans 14 residues. The CDR3 reads CSATPQGAVREQYF. For the CDR3, the DNA is TGCAGTGCTACGCCGCAGGGGGCTGTGAGGGAGCAGTACTTC.

There are many counts of this clonotype. The chain links TRBV29-1 to TRBJ2-7, with 11 bases that match TRBD2. Trimming cost V 6 bases and J 3 bases; bases outside gene matches: 1. CDR1 is SQVTM and CDR2 is ANQGSEA in the germline V gene. The CDR3 totals 12 residues. CDR3 bases: TGCAGCGTGGGGACTAGCGGCTACGAGCAGTACTTC. Amino acid sequence: CSVGTSGYEQYF.

This clonotype was seen repeatedly, ten times or more. The chain employs TRBV3-1 and TRBJ2-3, with TRBD1 as a possible D gene (5 bases). V was cut by 5 bases and J by 6 bases, with 9 bases left in between. Germline V gene data show CDR1 as LGHDT and CDR2 as YNNKEL (reference sequence). The CDR3 length is 12 residues. The CDR3 nucleotides read TGTGCCAGCAGCAGGGGTTCGGATACGCAGTATTTT. Translating it yields CASSRGSDTQYF.